This is a list of T cell receptor beta chains from one sample in a study of T cell repertoires in cytomegalovirus infection. These receptors are not linked to any known antigen. TCRdb recomputed calls from the reads with MiXCR, one row per CDR3 protein. The top ten hold 79% of the sample, which has approximately 70,000 distinct CDR3 sequences, under 25% seen once. The material sequenced was PBMCs, sequenced either directly or after in vitro stimulation (not recorded which). All receptors derive from a human donor in good health (CMV status not recorded). Some clones in this sample may be carry-over from other donors' samples. CDR3s include the opening cysteine and the closing phenylalanine or tryptophan. Fields, in order: clone size, J gene, D gene, V gene, CDR3 DNA, CDR3 protein. A D gene is named only where the DNA matches it firmly. Only some rows state a clone size, as once, few, many or a class for expanded clones.

NA | TRBJ2-7 | TRBD2 | TRBV27 | TGTGCCAGCAGTCTTGGGACTAGCGGCTACTCCTACGAGCAGTACTTC | CASSLGTSGYSYEQYF
NA | TRBJ2-1 | NA | TRBV11-3 | TGTGCCAGCAGCTTAGATCCCCTCAATGAGCAGTTCTTC | CASSLDPLNEQFF
few | TRBJ2-3 | TRBD2 | TRBV5-4 | TGTGCCAGCAGACGTGCGGGAGAGAAGAGTCCAGATACGCAGTATTTT | CASRRAGEKSPDTQYF
NA | TRBJ2-3 | NA | TRBV7-2 | TGTGCCAGCAGCTTATTGGGGGATACGCAGTATTTT | CASSLLGDTQYF
few | TRBJ2-7 | TRBD2 | TRBV7-2 | TGTGCCAGCAGCCTACTAGCGTACGAGCAGTACTTC | CASSLLAYEQYF
many | TRBJ2-5 | NA | TRBV19 | TGTGCCAGTAGTATCCGGTTTACGTATCAAGAGACCCAGTACTTC | CASSIRFTYQETQYF
NA | TRBJ1-1 | NA | TRBV28 | TGTGCCAGCACCCCACCGGGTTACGCTAACACTGAAGCTTTCTTT | CASTPPGYANTEAFF
NA | TRBJ2-3 | TRBD2 | TRBV6-1 | TGTGCCAGCAGGGATCGACTAGCGGGAGTTCGCACAGATACGCAGTATTTT | CASRDRLAGVRTDTQYF
many | TRBJ1-6 | NA | TRBV7-6 | TGTGCCGTTCGGACAACCAGCTCTTATAATTCACCCCTCCACTTT | CAVRTTSSYNSPLHF
few | TRBJ2-5 | NA | TRBV11-3 | TGTGCCAGCAGCTTGGAGGGATTAAGCGAGACCCAGTACTTC | CASSLEGLSETQYF
few | TRBJ2-3 | NA | TRBV5-6 | TGTGCCAGCAGCGTGGGAGTAAACCTCCAGTATTTT | CASSVGVNLQYF
medium-sized | TRBJ2-3 | NA | TRBV7-2 | TGTGCCAGCAGCCGCCTTGGGCATGGTGATACGCAGTATTTT | CASSRLGHGDTQYF
NA | TRBJ2-5 | NA | TRBV25-1 | TGTGCCAGCAGGGGGCGAGAGACCCAGTACTTC | CASRGRETQYF
many | TRBJ2-1 | NA | TRBV12-3/TRBV12-4 | TGTGCCAGCAGTTTAAGGGACAATGAGCAGTTCTTC | CASSLRDNEQFF
many | TRBJ2-5 | TRBD2 | TRBV7-2 | TGTGCCAGCAGCCAGCGGGAGGGCCGGGAGACCCAGTACTTC | CASSQREGRETQYF
many | TRBJ2-2 | TRBD2 | TRBV7-9 | TGTGCCAGCAGCTTAGGATCCACTAGCGGTTTAGCCGGGGAGCTGTTTTTT | CASSLGSTSGLAGELFF
many | TRBJ2-7 | TRBD1 | TRBV7-2 | TGTGCCAGCAGCAAAGGGACAGGGGGAACCTACGAGCAGTACTTC | CASSKGTGGTYEQYF
NA | TRBJ2-1 | TRBD2 | TRBV4-3 | TGCGCCAGCAGCCAAGAGGGGACTAGCGGATTACGCTCCTACAATGAGCAGTTCTTC | CASSQEGTSGLRSYNEQFF
many | TRBJ2-3 | TRBD2 | TRBV6-2/TRBV6-3 | TGTGCCAGCAGTTACGCGGGAGACAGAACAGATACGCAGTATTTT | CASSYAGDRTDTQYF
few | TRBJ1-4 | TRBD1 | TRBV5-4 | TGTGCCAGCAGCTTAATAAGGACAGGGGGAAAAGAAAAACTGTTTTTT | CASSLIRTGGKEKLFF
NA | TRBJ2-5 | NA | TRBV28 | TGTGCCAGCAGTTCCCCCGGAGTAGAAGAGACCCAGTACTTC | CASSSPGVEETQYF
NA | TRBJ2-1 | NA | TRBV6-2/TRBV6-3 | TGTGCCAGCAGTTCCGTCCCGACTTACAATGAGCAGTTCTTC | CASSSVPTYNEQFF